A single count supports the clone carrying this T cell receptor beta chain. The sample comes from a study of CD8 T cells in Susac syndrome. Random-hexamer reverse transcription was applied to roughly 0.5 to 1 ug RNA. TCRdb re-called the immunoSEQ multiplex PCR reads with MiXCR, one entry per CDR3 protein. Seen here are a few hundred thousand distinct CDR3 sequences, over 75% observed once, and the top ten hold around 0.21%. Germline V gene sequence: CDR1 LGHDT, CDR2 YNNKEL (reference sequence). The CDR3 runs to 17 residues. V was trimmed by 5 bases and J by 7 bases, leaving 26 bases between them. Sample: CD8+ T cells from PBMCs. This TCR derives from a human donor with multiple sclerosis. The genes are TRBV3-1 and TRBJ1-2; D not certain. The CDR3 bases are TGTGCCAGCAGCGCAAGGATAAGCGTGACACTTGAGGGTGGCTACACCTTC. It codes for CASSARISVTLEGGYTF.